Below, 3 T cell receptor beta chains from the same sample are listed, as sequenced in a study of gammadelta T cells during hepatitis C antiviral therapy. TRG and TRD CDR3 amplicons were made using about 25-31 PCR cycles. Sorted cells provided mRNA, which was converted into cDNA. TCRdb re-called the reads through MiXCR, storing one row per CDR3 protein. The table lists 3 distinct CDR3 sequences. Treatment specified: sofosbuvir plus ledipasvir, interferon-free. This material consisted of gamma-delta T cells from peripheral blood, taken at week 48 follow-up after direct-acting antiviral therapy. These receptors came from an adult with chronic hepatitis C.

Of note for this clonotype: This beta chain turned up in a library designed for gamma chains; as an off-target read, its abundance says little. The V and J genes are TRBV12-3 or TRBV12-4 and TRBJ1-3; the D gene is possibly TRBD1 (6 bases). V gave up 2 bases and J gave up 4 bases, with 9 bases separating them. This CDR3 is 14 amino acids long. In DNA, the CDR3 is TGTGCCAGCAGTTTAAGGCAGGGGGGAAACACCATATATTTT. Protein sequence: CASSLRQGGNTIYF.

On this clonotype: A junction boundary mismatches the germline segment, possibly from a read error. Little can be read into the size of this beta chain, an off-target read in a library designed for gamma chains. The chain links TRBV20-1 to TRBJ1-6; D not certain. The CDR3 length is 14 residues. CDR1 DFQATT and CDR2 SNEGSKA come from the germline V gene (reference sequence). The CDR3 sequence: CSAAGSSYNSPHHF. The CDR3 DNA follows: TGCAGTGCGGCGGGAAGCTCCTATAATTCACCCCACCACTTT.

Regarding this clonotype: This beta chain is an off-target read within a library intended for gamma chains, so its frequency means little. V usage is TRBV20-1 and J usage is TRBJ1-1; D is ambiguous. Germline V CDR1 and CDR2: DFQATT, SNEGSKA (reference sequence). Trimming pared 3 bases from V and 6 bases from J, leaving 17 bases between. This CDR3 region has 14 residues. CDR3 amino acids: CSARILVTVAEAFF. CDR3 sequence (DNA): TGCAGTGCTAGGATCCTGGTTACGGTGGCTGAAGCTTTCTTT.